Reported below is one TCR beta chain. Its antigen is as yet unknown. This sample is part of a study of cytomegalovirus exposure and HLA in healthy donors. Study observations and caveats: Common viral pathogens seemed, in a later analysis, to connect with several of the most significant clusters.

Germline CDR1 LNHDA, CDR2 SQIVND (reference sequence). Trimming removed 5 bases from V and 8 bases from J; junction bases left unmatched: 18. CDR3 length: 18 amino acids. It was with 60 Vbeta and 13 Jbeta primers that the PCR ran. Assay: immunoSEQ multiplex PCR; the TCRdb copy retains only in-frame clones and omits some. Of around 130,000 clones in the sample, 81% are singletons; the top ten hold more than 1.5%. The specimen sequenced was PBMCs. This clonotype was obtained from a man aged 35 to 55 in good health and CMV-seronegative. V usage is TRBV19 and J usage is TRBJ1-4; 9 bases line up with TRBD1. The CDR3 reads CASSPPPGDRASGEKLFF. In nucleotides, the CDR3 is TGTGCCAGTAGTCCTCCCCCCGGGGACAGGGCTTCGGGAGAAAAACTGTTTTTT.